This T cell receptor (beta chain) was captured in a study of T cell changes during pregnancy in multiple sclerosis. CDR1 and CDR2 (germline): SGHVS, FQNEAQ. The CDR3 has 15 residues. After removal of 3 bases from V and 3 bases from J, the junction contained 3 bases not matched to a gene. Here immunoSEQ multiplex PCR was the method, and the copy in TCRdb shows in-frame clones only, minus some. This sample has roughly 79,000 clones, with 93% found just once. Sequenced material: peripheral blood, taken in the second trimester of pregnancy. V is TRBV7-8 and J is TRBJ1-2; 11 nucleotides match TRBD1. The sequence was obtained from a female donor in good health, enrolled as a control in a pregnancy study. The chain's CDR3 is CASSLDRGQDYGYTF. The CDR3 DNA follows: TGTGCCAGCAGCTTGGACAGGGGGCAGGACTATGGCTACACCTTC.